Below, 10 T cell receptor beta chains from the same sample are listed, as sequenced in a study of shared clonotypes between healthy human individuals. Assay: immunoSEQ multiplex PCR; the TCRdb copy retains only in-frame clones and omits some. This table has about 1.5 million clones, around 97% appearing once. Material: naive CD4+ T cells sorted from blood. Described subset: CD45RA+ positively selected. These receptors were obtained from a young man in good health.

In regard to this clone: One end of the junction varies from germline; a read error may be responsible. The gene calls are TRBV6-1 and TRBJ1-5; the D gene is possibly TRBD1 (5 bases). The CDR3 spans 14 residues. The germline V gene has CDR1 MNHNS and CDR2 SASEGT. The CDR3 here is CASSEEGRGQPQHF. Written as DNA, the CDR3 is TGTGCCAGCAGTGAAGAGGGGAGGGGTCAGCCTCAGCATTTT.

V usage is TRBV7-7 and J usage is TRBJ2-1, with 13 nucleotides matching TRBD2. Looked up from germline, CDR1 is SSHAT and CDR2 is FNYEAQ (reference sequence). The CDR3 is 14 residues long. Germline trimming cut 5 bases from V and 9 bases from J; bases unmatched to any gene: 4. The CDR3: CASSRTSGSGEQFF. Written as DNA, the CDR3 is TGTGCCAGCAGCCGGACTAGCGGGAGTGGTGAGCAGTTCTTC.

The DNA for the CDR3 is TGTGCCAGCAGGCTCCTAAGCACCGGGGAGCTGTTTTTT. It yields the protein CASRLLSTGELFF. The chain uses TRBV6-6 and TRBJ2-2; D is unresolved. CDR3 length: 13 residues. The germline V and J ends were trimmed by 6 bases and 4 bases, with 9 bases remaining between them. Looked up from germline, CDR1 is MNHNY and CDR2 is SVGAGI (reference sequence).

The chain carries TRBV4-1 and TRBJ1-1, with a tentative D call TRBD1 (5 bases). V gave up 5 bases and J gave up 4 bases, with 17 bases separating them. Germline values: CDR1 MGHRA, CDR2 YSYEKL. CDR3 length: 15 residues. CDR3 DNA sequence: TGCGCCAGCAGCGACCGGGACTTGGGAACCACTGAAGCTTTCTTT. It translates to CASSDRDLGTTEAFF.

V usage is TRBV5-1 and J usage is TRBJ2-1; the D is unclear. The CDR3 consists of 13 residues. Trimming took 3 bases from V and 4 from J, leaving 8 bases between them. CDR1 is SGHRS and CDR2 is YFSETQ in the germline V gene. The CDR3 DNA is TGCGCCAGCAGCTCCTCCGGTTACAATGAGCAGTTCTTC. The encoded protein is CASSSSGYNEQFF.

The chain carries TRBV7-2 and TRBJ2-5; a weak D match, TRBD2 (6 bases). Trimming left V 3 bases short and J 1 base short, with 12 bases between. The CDR3 has 15 residues. Germline values: CDR1 SGHTA, CDR2 FQGNSA. Written as DNA, the CDR3 is TGTGCCAGCAGCTTCGGGACTGCGAGCCAAGAGACCCAGTACTTC. Its protein product is CASSFGTASQETQYF.

The chain couples TRBV7-2 to TRBJ2-3; 7 bases fit TRBD2. V trimming: 2 bases; J trimming: 2 bases; junction bases outside the gene matches: 16. The CDR3 runs 19 residues. CDR1 and CDR2 (germline): SGHTA, FQGNSA. The CDR3 protein is CASSLILWGGREDTDTQYF. Written as DNA, the CDR3 is TGTGCCAGCAGCTTAATATTATGGGGTGGGAGGGAAGACACAGATACGCAGTATTTT.

V gene TRBV6-6 combines with J gene TRBJ2-7; possibly TRBD1 for D (5 bases). From germline, CDR1 is MNHNY and CDR2 SVGAGI (reference sequence). With 4 bases removed from V and 3 bases from J, the gap between germline ends came to 7 bases. The CDR3 spans 12 residues. In DNA, the CDR3 is TGTGCCAGCAGTTTACAGGACTACGAGCAGTACTTC. Its translation: CASSLQDYEQYF.

The chain couples TRBV7-2 to TRBJ1-5, with a tentative D call TRBD1 (5 bases). V shed 1 base and J shed 5 bases, with 12 bases lying between them. The CDR3 is 15 residues long. Germline assignment: CDR1 SGHTA and CDR2 FQGNSA. CDR3 protein: CASSLVPARDQPQHF. The CDR3 bases are TGTGCCAGCAGCTTAGTACCAGCCAGGGATCAGCCCCAGCATTTT.

This clone was observed a single time. V usage is TRBV6-1 and J usage is TRBJ1-1; D unclear. CDR1 and CDR2 (germline): MNHNS, SASEGT. Trimming removed 0 bases from V and 3 bases from J, with 8 bases in between. The CDR3 is 14 amino acids. The CDR3 reads CASSEALVYTEAFF. DNA of the CDR3: TGTGCCAGCAGTGAAGCGCTCGTTTACACTGAAGCTTTCTTT.